This is a list of T cell receptor beta chains from one sample in a study of early T cells in non-severe SARS-CoV-2 infection. TCRdb re-analysed the 5' RACE reads in MiXCR, keeping a single row per CDR3 protein. The sample includes 84,000 or so distinct CDR3 sequences, 14% of them seen just once. Material: whole blood. These receptors originate from an adult who was a healthcare worker with PCR-confirmed SARS-CoV-2 infection or an uninfected control (not recorded which). The CDR3 runs from the conserved cysteine through the conserved F or W. D genes are given only for firm matches. Clone size is shown for a subset of rows, as once, few, many or a class of expanded clone.

. | TRBJ2-6 | large | TRBV6-2/TRBV6-3 | TGTGCCAGCAGTTACGAGGGCTCTGGGGCCAACGTCCTGACTTTC | CASSYEGSGANVLTF
. | TRBJ2-5 | . | TRBV18 | TGTGCCAGCTCACTCGAGGCTAGCCAACTCCAAGAGACCCAGTACTTC | CASSLEASQLQETQYF
. | TRBJ1-1 | . | TRBV28 | TGTGCCACCCGCTACCCTAAAGGGACTGAAGCTTTCTTT | CATRYPKGTEAFF
. | TRBJ2-4 | few | TRBV5-4 | TGTGCCAGCAGCTTTCGAAACATTCAGTACTTC | CASSFRNIQYF
TRBD2 | TRBJ2-1 | . | TRBV27 | TGTGCCAGCAACCCTAGCGGGGGGGGTAATGAGCAGTTCTTC | CASNPSGGGNEQFF
. | TRBJ2-3 | few | TRBV9 | TGTGCCAGCAGCCCCGGGACACTCACCACAGATACGCAGTATTTT | CASSPGTLTTDTQYF
. | TRBJ1-5 | many | TRBV12-3/TRBV12-4 | TGTGCCAGCAGGCGGACAGACAATCAGCCCCAGCATTTT | CASRRTDNQPQHF
. | TRBJ2-7 | . | TRBV28 | TGTGCCACCCTCCGGGACGGGATATACGAGCAGTACTTC | CATLRDGIYEQYF
. | TRBJ1-4 | few | TRBV28 | TGTGCCAGCATGGCAGCTAAACTTGCAACTAATGAAAAACTGTTTTTT | CASMAAKLATNEKLFF
. | TRBJ1-1 | . | TRBV5-4 | TGTGCCAGCACAACAGGGATAGACACTGAAGCTTTCTTT | CASTTGIDTEAFF
. | TRBJ2-1 | few | TRBV6-2/TRBV6-3 | TGTGCCAGCAGTTACGGGGGTGAGCAGTTCTTC | CASSYGGEQFF
. | TRBJ2-3 | . | TRBV5-1 | TGCGCCAGCAGAGGGACTTCTAGCACAGATACGCAGTATTTT | CASRGTSSTDTQYF
. | TRBJ1-1 | . | TRBV6-1 | TGTGCCAGCAGTGAAGGGGAAAACCAAGCCTACACTGAAGCTTTCTTT | CASSEGENQAYTEAFF
TRBD1 | TRBJ2-7 | . | TRBV5-5 | TGTGCCAGCACCCTCACCGGGACAGACTTACAGTACTTC | CASTLTGTDLQYF
. | TRBJ2-5 | . | TRBV2 | TGTGCCAGCAGTGAAAGGGTCAGCCAAGAGACCCAGTACTTC | CASSERVSQETQYF
. | TRBJ1-2 | few | TRBV19 | TGTGCCAGTAGCTCGGGACCGAGAGGTGGCTACACCTTC | CASSSGPRGGYTF
TRBD2 | TRBJ2-1 | few | TRBV6-2/TRBV6-3 | TGTGCCAGCAAAAAAGCGGGGGGATCTTACAATGAGCAGTTCTTC | CASKKAGGSYNEQFF
. | TRBJ2-5 | few | TRBV7-9 | TGTGCCAGCAGCATAGAAGAGACCCAGTACTTC | CASSIEETQYF
. | TRBJ1-6 | few | TRBV7-2 | TGTGCCAGCAGCTTAGAGAGGGCAGATTACTCACCCCTCCACTTT | CASSLERADYSPLHF
TRBD1 | TRBJ2-1 | many | TRBV7-2 | TGTGCCAGCACAGTGGGGACAGGGAATGAGCAGTTCTTC | CASTVGTGNEQFF
. | TRBJ2-2 | few | TRBV7-3 | TGTGCCAGCAGCCCCGGGTGGAACACCGGGGAGCTGTTTTTT | CASSPGWNTGELFF
. | TRBJ1-1 | . | TRBV29-1 | TGCAGCGCCGTTGAGACTGAAGCTTTCTTT | CSAVETEAFF
. | TRBJ1-5 | . | TRBV5-1 | TGCGCCAGCAGCCGGGAGGGAAATCAGCCCCAGCATTTT | CASSREGNQPQHF
TRBD2 | TRBJ2-5 | many | TRBV30 | TGTGCCTGGAGTGTAGGCGGGGGGGCCCAGGAGACCCAGTACTTC | CAWSVGGGAQETQYF
. | TRBJ1-1 | . | TRBV5-1 | TGCGCCAGCAGCTTCAACCTAGGTGAAGCTTTCTTT | CASSFNLGEAFF
. | TRBJ2-1 | few | TRBV29-1 | TGCAGCGTTGGTTCGGTCGGCCGGGCGAATGAGCAGTTCTTC | CSVGSVGRANEQFF
TRBD2 | TRBJ2-1 | many | TRBV5-5 | TGTGCCAGCAGCTTACTAGCGGGGAATGTGCATGAGCAGTTCTTC | CASSLLAGNVHEQFF
. | TRBJ2-1 | . | TRBV5-4 | TGTGCCAGCAGCTTGCGATGGGGGGCCTCCTACAATGAGCAGTTCTTC | CASSLRWGASYNEQFF
. | TRBJ2-2 | few | TRBV29-1 | TGCAGCGTTTTGAGAGACTCGAACACCGGGGAGCTGTTTTTT | CSVLRDSNTGELFF
. | TRBJ1-2 | few | TRBV27 | TGTGCCTCCGCCCGGGTGGATGCCTATAACTATGGCTACACCTTC | CASARVDAYNYGYTF
TRBD2 | TRBJ2-3 | . | TRBV10-3 | TGTGCCATCGCTAGCGGGGGGGCAGATACGCAGTATTTT | CAIASGGADTQYF
. | TRBJ1-4 | many | TRBV18 | TGTGCCAGCTCACCCACAGGGTCATTCGGGGTTTTT | CASSPTGSFGVF
TRBD1 | TRBJ1-1 | . | TRBV7-6 | TGTGCCAGCAGCCTTTTGGGACAGGGTGGTGAAGCTTTCTTT | CASSLLGQGGEAFF
. | TRBJ2-1 | . | TRBV29-1 | TGCAGCGTGCGGGACGACGCCTGGGGCAATGAGCAGTTCTTC | CSVRDDAWGNEQFF
. | TRBJ2-7 | many | TRBV28 | TGTGCCAGCAGTTTAACCCGTCAGGGCTCCTACGAGCAGTACTTC | CASSLTRQGSYEQYF
. | TRBJ1-1 | few | TRBV7-9 | TGTGCCAGCAGCTCCGAATTGAACACTGAAGCTTTCTTT | CASSSELNTEAFF